The clone carrying this TCR beta chain has just a few counts. What it recognizes is unknown. PCR amplification relied on 60 Vbeta primers (plus 13 Jbeta primers). The repertoire was sequenced with immunoSEQ multiplex PCR; TCRdb's copy has only in-frame clones and lacks some. The sample records 100,000 to 150,000 clones, around 76% being singletons. The record originates from a study of cytomegalovirus exposure and HLA in healthy donors. Study outcomes and limitations: Across HLA loci, a later analysis found differing TCR association rates, with DRB1 most and HLA-C fewest. In a later analysis, the majority of CMV-associated beta chains seemingly showed HLA restriction.

The CDR3 spans 14 residues. The V and J ends lost 5 bases and 0 bases, in that order; junction bases with no gene match: 6. Germline loops: CDR1 SQVTM, CDR2 ANQGSEA. The chain uses TRBV29-1 and TRBJ2-7; TRBD1 aligns across 8 bases. The sequence was collected from a man in his 60s in good health and CMV-seropositive. Sequences were obtained from PBMCs. The CDR3 loop reads CSVPGQGASYEQYF. Written as DNA, the CDR3 is TGCAGCGTTCCCGGGCAGGGGGCCTCCTACGAGCAGTACTTC.